This TCR beta chain came from a study of T cell repertoires in cytomegalovirus infection. In the study overall: Public TCR beta signature analysis indicated the presence of both CMV infection and matching HLA type. General observations from the study: Individuals carrying CMV plus the relevant HLA were identified by cumulative frequency of public TCR beta families. CMV-specific HLA-C-restricted TCR beta clonotypes dominated the ex vivo response.

V was shortened by 8 bases and J by 4 bases, with 14 bases between the two germline ends. Per germline, CDR1 SEHNR and CDR2 FQNEAQ (reference sequence). The CDR3 totals 13 residues. Concerning this clonotype: The antigen is not known.

TCRdb independently ran MiXCR on the reads; one entry per CDR3 protein. The sample has 160,000 or so distinct CDR3 sequences; roughly 15% are singletons. The chain recombines TRBV7-9 with TRBJ1-2; the D is unclear. The clonotype was recovered from a human donor in good health (CMV status not recorded). Some clones in this sample may be carry-over from other donors' samples. Sequencing was carried out using CD8+ T cells from PBMCs. The CDR3: CASFSGRSYGYTF. The CDR3 DNA is TGTGCCAGCTTCTCCGGTAGGAGCTATGGCTACACCTTC.